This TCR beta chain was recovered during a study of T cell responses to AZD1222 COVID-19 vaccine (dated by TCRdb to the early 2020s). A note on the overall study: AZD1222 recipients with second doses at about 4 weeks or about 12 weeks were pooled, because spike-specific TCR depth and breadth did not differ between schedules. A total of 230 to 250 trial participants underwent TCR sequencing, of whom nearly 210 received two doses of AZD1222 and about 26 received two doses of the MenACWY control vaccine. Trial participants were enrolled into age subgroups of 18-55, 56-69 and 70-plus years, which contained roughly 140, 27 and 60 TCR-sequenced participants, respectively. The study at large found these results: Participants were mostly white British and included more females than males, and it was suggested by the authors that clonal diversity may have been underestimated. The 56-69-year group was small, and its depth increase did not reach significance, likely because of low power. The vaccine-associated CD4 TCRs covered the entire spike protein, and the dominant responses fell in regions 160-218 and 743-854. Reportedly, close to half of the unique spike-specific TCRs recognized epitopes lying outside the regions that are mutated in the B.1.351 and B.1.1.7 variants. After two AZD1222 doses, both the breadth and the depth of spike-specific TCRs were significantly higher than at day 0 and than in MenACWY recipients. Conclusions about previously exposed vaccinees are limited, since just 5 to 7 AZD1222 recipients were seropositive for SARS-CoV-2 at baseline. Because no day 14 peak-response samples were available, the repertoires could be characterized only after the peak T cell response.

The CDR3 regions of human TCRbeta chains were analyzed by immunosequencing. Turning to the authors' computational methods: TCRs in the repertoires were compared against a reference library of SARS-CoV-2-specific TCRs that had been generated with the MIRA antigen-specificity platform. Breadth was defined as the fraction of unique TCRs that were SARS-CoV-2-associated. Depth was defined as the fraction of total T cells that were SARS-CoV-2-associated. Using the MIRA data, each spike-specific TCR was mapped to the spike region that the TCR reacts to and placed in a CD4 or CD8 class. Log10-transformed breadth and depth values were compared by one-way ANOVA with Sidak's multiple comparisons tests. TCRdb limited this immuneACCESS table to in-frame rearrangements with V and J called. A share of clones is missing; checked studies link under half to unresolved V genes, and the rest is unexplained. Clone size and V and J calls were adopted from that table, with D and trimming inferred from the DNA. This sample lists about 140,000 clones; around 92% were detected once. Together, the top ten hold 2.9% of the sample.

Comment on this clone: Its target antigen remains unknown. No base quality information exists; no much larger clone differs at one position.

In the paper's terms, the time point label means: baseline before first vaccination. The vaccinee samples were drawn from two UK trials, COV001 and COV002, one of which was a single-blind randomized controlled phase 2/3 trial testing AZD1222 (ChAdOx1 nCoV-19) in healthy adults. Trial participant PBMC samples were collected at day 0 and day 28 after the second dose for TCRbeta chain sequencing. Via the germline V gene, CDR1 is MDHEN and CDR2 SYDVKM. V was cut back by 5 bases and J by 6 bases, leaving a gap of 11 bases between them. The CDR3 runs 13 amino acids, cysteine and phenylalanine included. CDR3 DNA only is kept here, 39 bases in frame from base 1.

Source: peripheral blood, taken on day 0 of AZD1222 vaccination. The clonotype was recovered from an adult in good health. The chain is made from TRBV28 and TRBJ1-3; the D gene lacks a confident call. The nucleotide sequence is TGTGCCAGCAGTCAACTCCTGAAAAACACCATATATTTT. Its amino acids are CASSQLLKNTIYF.